The 19 T cell receptor beta chains in this list originate from one sample, sequenced in a study of somatic mutations in cytotoxic T cells in rheumatoid arthritis (dated by TCRdb to about 2017). Library preparation was by the immunoSEQ multiplex PCR assay. In TCRdb, the immuneACCESS table is reduced to in-frame sequences with V and J assigned. These tables do not hold every clone; where another copy was compared, an unresolved V gene accounts for under half, and the others remain unexplained. Across this sample there are about 26,000 clones, with more than 75% seen only once. The ten top clones hold roughly 4.9% of the sample. The specimen sequenced was CD8+ T cells sorted from blood. These receptors all come from a man over 45 in good health.

This chain uses TRBV19 with TRBJ1-1, with D unresolved. CDR1 is LNHDA, CDR2 SQIVND, per germline (reference sequence). The V end was cut by 3 bases, the J end by 10 bases, with 15 bases between. CDR3 size: 13 residues. The CDR3: CASSMRRIAAAFF. CDR3 in DNA: TGTGCCAGTAGTATGCGGAGGATAGCTGCAGCTTTCTTT.

The chain links TRBV7-9 to TRBJ2-6; tentatively, D is TRBD1 or TRBD2 (6 bases each). Trimming left V 5 bases short and J 0 bases short, with 17 bases between. Germline values: CDR1 SEHNR, CDR2 FQNEAQ (reference sequence). The CDR3 sequence is 18 residues long. The DNA for the CDR3 is TGTGCCAGCAGCCGACGAGGGGGGTTTTTCTCTGGGGCCAACGTCCTGACTTTC. Translation: CASSRRGGFFSGANVLTF.

The V and J genes are TRBV7-9 and TRBJ2-1, with 7 bases lining up with TRBD2. Germline CDR1 reads SEHNR; CDR2 reads FQNEAQ (reference sequence). Trimming removed 2 bases from V and 5 bases from J; junction bases left unmatched: 3. This CDR3 comprises 14 residues. CDR3 nucleotides: TGTGCCAGCAGCTTACCGGGAGGAGACAATGAGCAGTTCTTC. This encodes CASSLPGGDNEQFF.

The rearrangement joins TRBV5-6 to TRBJ2-3, with 10 bases identical to TRBD2. The CDR3 has 17 amino acids. Unmatched junction bases numbered 13, after V lost 3 bases and J lost 6 bases. The germline gives CDR1 SGHDT, CDR2 YYEEEE. CDR3 protein: CASSSFSPSGSPDTQYF. For the CDR3, the DNA is TGTGCCAGCAGCTCCTTCTCTCCTAGCGGGAGCCCGGATACGCAGTATTTT. Full variable domain (remainder filled in from reference TRBV5-6 and TRBJ2-3): DAGVTQSPTHLIKTRGQQVTLRCSPKSGHDTVSWYQQALGQGPQFIFQYYEEEERQRGNFPDRFSGHQFPNYSSELNVNALLLGDSALYLCASSSFSPSGSPDTQYFGPGTRLTVL.

The CDR3 spells CASSRGTGELFF. CDR3 DNA sequence: TGTGCCAGCAGTCGCGGGACCGGGGAGCTGTTTTTT. The chain combines TRBV7-9 with TRBJ2-2; D may be TRBD2 (5 bases). CDR1 and CDR2 from the germline V gene are SEHNR and FQNEAQ (reference sequence). This CDR3 is built from 12 residues. Trimming stripped 6 bases from V and 5 bases from J, with 7 bases between.

In this sample, this clone turned up a few times. The V and J genes are TRBV6-5 and TRBJ1-1; tentatively, D is TRBD1 (5 bases). The V gene lost 7 bases and the J gene lost 5 bases, with 11 bases spanning the gap. The CDR3 is 12 residues long. CDR1 is MNHEY, CDR2 SVGAGI, per germline. CDR3 DNA sequence: TGTGCCAGCATAAGCGGGGGGACTGAAGCTTTCTTT. Protein sequence: CASISGGTEAFF.

J is TRBJ2-7 and V is TRBV5-1, with TRBD2 matching over 9 bases. The CDR3 is 14 residues long. Germline values: CDR1 SGHRS, CDR2 YFSETQ. The V gene end was trimmed by 0 bases and the J gene end by 4 bases; junction bases not matched to a gene: 2. The CDR3 sequence is CASSLVSGSYEQYF. As DNA, the CDR3 is TGCGCCAGCAGCTTGGTTAGCGGGAGTTACGAGCAGTACTTC. Based on the CDR3 plus reference TRBV5-1 and TRBJ2-7, the full variable domain is KAGVTQTPRYLIKTRGQQVTLSCSPISGHRSVSWYQQTPGQGLQFLFEYFSETQRNKGNFPGRFSGRQFSNSRSEMNVSTLELGDSALYLCASSLVSGSYEQYFGPGTRLTVT.

This clone was detected once. J is TRBJ2-2 and V is TRBV7-9; tentatively, D is TRBD1 (7 bases). CDR1 is SEHNR and CDR2 is FQNEAQ in the germline V gene (reference sequence). The CDR3 is 15 amino acids. Trimming left V 3 bases short and J 8 bases short, with 16 bases between. The CDR3 reads CASSFAGQHRGELFF. CDR3 bases: TGTGCCAGCAGCTTCGCGGGACAGCATAGAGGGGAGCTGTTTTTT.

The genes are TRBV7-9 and TRBJ1-5; 7 bases match TRBD1. The CDR3 has 14 amino acids. CDR1 and CDR2 from the germline V gene are SEHNR and FQNEAQ (reference sequence). V was pared by 5 bases and J by 2 bases, with 3 bases of the junction left unmatched. The CDR3, as DNA: TGTGCCAGCAGCCCTACAGGGGGCAATCAGCCCCAGCATTTT. Amino acid sequence: CASSPTGGNQPQHF.

The chain combines TRBV11-3 with TRBJ2-7; D may be TRBD2 (5 bases). Germline CDR1 is SGHNT and CDR2 is YENEEA. V was clipped by 5 bases and J by 7 bases, with 18 bases between them. The CDR3 spans 14 residues. CDR3 in DNA: TGTGCCAGCAGCCCGCGGATCAAAACGGGGGAGCAGTACTTC. Encoded protein: CASSPRIKTGEQYF.

The J gene is TRBJ2-5, the V gene TRBV13; 12 nucleotides match TRBD2. Trimming cost V 3 bases and J 0 bases; bases outside gene matches: 8. The CDR3 contains 18 residues. Germline V gene lookup returns CDR1 PRHDT and CDR2 FYEKMQ (reference sequence). In DNA, the CDR3 is TGTGCCAGCAGCTTTAGTCCGCTAGCGGGAGGGTACCAAGAGACCCAGTACTTC. It specifies CASSFSPLAGGYQETQYF.

The genes are TRBV5-1 and TRBJ2-1, with 7 nucleotides matching TRBD2. V lost 2 bases and J lost 4; bases outside the gene matches: 12. The CDR3 runs 17 residues. Germline CDR1 is SGHRS and CDR2 is YFSETQ. CDR3 region: CASSLRPSGKVYNEQFF. For the CDR3, the DNA is TGCGCCAGCAGCTTACGTCCCAGCGGGAAAGTTTACAATGAGCAGTTCTTC.

This clone was detected only once. The rearrangement uses TRBV7-6 and TRBJ1-1; D gene unclear. Germline V gives CDR1 SGHVS, CDR2 FNYEAQ. The CDR3 length is 13 residues. Trimming removed 5 bases at V and 1 base at J, with 8 bases between. Here the CDR3 DNA reads TGTGCCAGCAGCCACGGGGAGAACACTGAAGCTTTCTTT. Encoded protein: CASSHGENTEAFF.

This chain uses TRBV6-1 with TRBJ1-4; weak D call: TRBD1 (5 bases). The ends were cut back, 3 bases at V and 8 bases at J, with 10 bases in the middle. Germline CDR1 MNHNS, CDR2 SASEGT. This CDR3 is 13 amino acids long. The CDR3 nucleotides are TGTGCCAGCAGTGACAGATACAGGGAAAAACTGTTTTTT. It is translated as CASSDRYREKLFF.

The chain is built from TRBV30 and TRBJ2-7, with a tentative D call TRBD1 (5 bases). The V and J ends lost 0 bases and 3 bases respectively, with 9 bases between them. The germline CDR1 and CDR2 sequences are GTSNPN and SVGIG (reference sequence). The CDR3 is 13 residues long. The CDR3 DNA is TGTGCCTGGAGTGTATCAGGGAACTACGAGCAGTACTTC. Its protein is CAWSVSGNYEQYF.

J is TRBJ1-4 and V is TRBV27; TRBD1 matches at 8 bases. Germline CDR1 MNHEY, CDR2 SMNVEV (reference sequence). The ends lost 9 bases at V and 10 bases at J; junction bases unmatched: 7. The CDR3 has 12 amino acids. The CDR3 is CASRQGRGKLFF. In nucleotides, the CDR3 is TGTGCCAGTAGACAGGGGAGGGGAAAACTGTTTTTT.

CDR3 in amino acids: CASSSQREGADTQYF. The CDR3 nucleotides read TGTGCCAGCAGCTCCCAGCGGGAGGGGGCAGATACGCAGTATTTT. The rearrangement joins TRBV13 to TRBJ2-3; 10 bases are a match to TRBD2. V gave up 4 bases and J gave up 4 bases; unmatched junction bases: 5. Germline V gene lookup returns CDR1 PRHDT and CDR2 FYEKMQ (reference sequence). This CDR3 comprises 15 residues.

The rearrangement uses TRBV9 and TRBJ1-3; D not resolved. Trimming shortened V by 5 bases and J by 4 bases, and 4 bases separated the two germline ends. Germline V CDR1 and CDR2: SGDLS, YYNGEE. This CDR3 has 11 residues. The CDR3 region is CASRKGNTIYF. The CDR3 nucleotides read TGTGCCAGCAGGAAGGGAAACACCATATATTTT.

This chain connects TRBV7-2 to TRBJ1-2; D gene ambiguous. Germline CDR1 is SGHTA and CDR2 is FQGNSA. V lost 1 base, J lost 4 bases, and 10 bases lay in between. The CDR3 consists of 14 residues. This CDR3 is CASSLGASRYGYTF. The CDR3 nucleotides read TGTGCCAGCAGCTTAGGGGCTAGTCGCTATGGCTACACCTTC.